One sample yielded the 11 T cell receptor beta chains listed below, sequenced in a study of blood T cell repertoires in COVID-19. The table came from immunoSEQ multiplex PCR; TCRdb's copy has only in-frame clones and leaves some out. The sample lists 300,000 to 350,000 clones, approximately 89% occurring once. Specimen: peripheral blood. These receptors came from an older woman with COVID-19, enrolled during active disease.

CDR3 region: CAWSQGTGVSDTQYF. The CDR3 coding sequence is TGTGCCTGGAGTCAAGGGACAGGGGTTTCAGATACGCAGTATTTT. The chain carries TRBV30 and TRBJ2-3, with 10 positions matching TRBD1. Germline V gene data show CDR1 as GTSNPN and CDR2 as SVGIG (reference sequence). This CDR3 contains 15 residues. V dropped 2 bases and J dropped 4; count of bases not matched to a gene: 6.

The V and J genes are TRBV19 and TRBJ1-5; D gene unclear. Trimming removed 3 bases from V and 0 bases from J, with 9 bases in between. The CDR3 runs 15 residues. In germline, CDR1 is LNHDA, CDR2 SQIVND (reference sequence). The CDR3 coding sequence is TGTGCCAGTAGTATTGCCCAGGCTAGCAATCAGCCCCAGCATTTT. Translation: CASSIAQASNQPQHF. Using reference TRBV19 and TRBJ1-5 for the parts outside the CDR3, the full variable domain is DGGITQSPKYLFRKEGQNVTLSCEQNLNHDAMYWYRQDPGQGLRLIYYSQIVNDFQKGDIAEGYSVSREKKESFPLTVTSAQKNPTAFYLCASSIAQASNQPQHFGDGTRLSIL.

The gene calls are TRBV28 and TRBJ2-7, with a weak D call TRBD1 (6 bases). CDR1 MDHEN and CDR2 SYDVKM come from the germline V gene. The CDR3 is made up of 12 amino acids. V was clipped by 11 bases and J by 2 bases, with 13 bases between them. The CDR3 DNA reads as TGTGCCGCAGGGGCCAGCACCTACGAGCAGTACTTC. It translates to CAAGASTYEQYF.

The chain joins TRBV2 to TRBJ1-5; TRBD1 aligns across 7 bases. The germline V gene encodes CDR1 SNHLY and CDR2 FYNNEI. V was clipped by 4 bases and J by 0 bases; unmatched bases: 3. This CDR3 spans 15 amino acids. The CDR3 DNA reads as TGTGCCAGCAGTGGGGACAGATTTAGCAATCAGCCCCAGCATTTT. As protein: CASSGDRFSNQPQHF.

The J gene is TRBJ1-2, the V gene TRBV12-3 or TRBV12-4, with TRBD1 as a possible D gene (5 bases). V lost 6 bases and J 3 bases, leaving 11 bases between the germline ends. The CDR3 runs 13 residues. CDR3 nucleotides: TGTGCCAGCAGGAGTGGGGCATACTATGGCTACACCTTC. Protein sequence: CASRSGAYYGYTF.

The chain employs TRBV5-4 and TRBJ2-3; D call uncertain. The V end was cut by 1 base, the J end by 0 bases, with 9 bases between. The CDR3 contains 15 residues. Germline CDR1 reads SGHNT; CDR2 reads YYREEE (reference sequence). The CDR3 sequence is CASSLTLTSTDTQYF. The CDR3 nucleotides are TGTGCCAGCAGCTTGACCTTAACTAGCACAGATACGCAGTATTTT.

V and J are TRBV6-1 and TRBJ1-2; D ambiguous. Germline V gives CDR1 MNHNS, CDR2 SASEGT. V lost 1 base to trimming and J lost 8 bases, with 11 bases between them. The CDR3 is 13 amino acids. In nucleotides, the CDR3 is TGTGCCAGCAGTGAAGAATCATTAGTGGGCTACACCTTC. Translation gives CASSEESLVGYTF.

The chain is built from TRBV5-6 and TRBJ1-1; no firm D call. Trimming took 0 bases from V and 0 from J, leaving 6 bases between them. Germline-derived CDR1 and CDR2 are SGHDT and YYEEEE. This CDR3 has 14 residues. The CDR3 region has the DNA TGTGCCAGCAGCTTGGGGGCGATGAACACTGAAGCTTTCTTT. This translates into CASSLGAMNTEAFF.

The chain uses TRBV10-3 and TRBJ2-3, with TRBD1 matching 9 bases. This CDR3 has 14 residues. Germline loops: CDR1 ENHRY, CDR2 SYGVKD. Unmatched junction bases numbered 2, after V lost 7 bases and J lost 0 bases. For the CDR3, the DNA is TGTGCCATCAAAGGACAGGGGAGCACAGATACGCAGTATTTT. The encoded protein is CAIKGQGSTDTQYF.

The CDR3 spells CASSLDGSSTDTQYF. CDR3 bases: TGTGCCAGCAGCTTGGACGGTTCTAGCACAGATACGCAGTATTTT. The chain joins TRBV5-6 to TRBJ2-3; D unresolved. Trimming shortened V by 0 bases and J by 0 bases, and 8 bases separated the two germline ends. CDR3 length: 15 residues. The germline V gene has CDR1 SGHDT and CDR2 YYEEEE. Full variable domain (rest looked up from reference TRBV5-6 and TRBJ2-3): DAGVTQSPTHLIKTRGQQVTLRCSPKSGHDTVSWYQQALGQGPQFIFQYYEEEERQRGNFPDRFSGHQFPNYSSELNVNALLLGDSALYLCASSLDGSSTDTQYFGPGTRLTVL.

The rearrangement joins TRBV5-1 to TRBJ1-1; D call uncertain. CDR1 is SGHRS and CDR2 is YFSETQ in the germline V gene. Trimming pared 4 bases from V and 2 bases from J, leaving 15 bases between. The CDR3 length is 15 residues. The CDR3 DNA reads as TGCGCCAGCAGCCTCATTGGACTGATAAACACTGAAGCTTTCTTT. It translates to CASSLIGLINTEAFF.